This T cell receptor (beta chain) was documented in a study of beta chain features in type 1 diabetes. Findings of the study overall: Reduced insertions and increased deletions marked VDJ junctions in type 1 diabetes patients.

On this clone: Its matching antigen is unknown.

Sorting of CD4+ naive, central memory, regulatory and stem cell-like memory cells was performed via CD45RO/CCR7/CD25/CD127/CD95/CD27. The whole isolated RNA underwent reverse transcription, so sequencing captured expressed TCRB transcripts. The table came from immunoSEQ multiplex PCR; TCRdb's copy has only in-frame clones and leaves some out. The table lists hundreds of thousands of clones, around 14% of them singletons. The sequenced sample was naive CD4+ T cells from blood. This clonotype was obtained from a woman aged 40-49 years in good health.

CDR3 sequence: CASSYGGVQETQYF. As DNA, the CDR3 is TGTGCCAGCAGTTACGGGGGGGTCCAAGAGACCCAGTACTTC. The V call is TRBV6-6, the J call TRBJ2-5; 7 bases map to TRBD2. J was trimmed by 1 base and V by 2 bases; bases with no gene match: 1. Germline V CDR1 and CDR2: MNHNY, SVGAGI (reference sequence). This CDR3 has 14 residues.